The 10 T cell receptor beta chains below all came from one sample that was sequenced in a study of blood T cell repertoires in COVID-19. Using immunoSEQ multiplex PCR, the repertoire was profiled, and TCRdb retains in-frame clones only, with some absent. The sample holds roughly 300,000 clones, around 87% seen once. Sequences were obtained from peripheral blood. The receptors here all came from a woman between 45 and 65 years old who had recovered from COVID-19.

The chain recombines TRBV15 with TRBJ2-5; TRBD1 matches 7 bases. From germline, CDR1 is LNHNV and CDR2 YYDKDF (reference sequence). This CDR3 is 12 amino acids long. Losses at the gene ends were 6 bases for V and 5 bases for J; bases not matched to a gene: 3. The DNA of the CDR3 is TGTGCCACCAGTACAGGGGTCGAGACCCAGTACTTC. It codes for CATSTGVETQYF.

The rearrangement uses TRBV5-6 and TRBJ2-3, with 7 bases that match TRBD1. The CDR3 is made up of 12 amino acids. Germline-derived CDR1 and CDR2 are SGHDT and YYEEEE. V shed 4 bases and J 9 bases; nucleotides not matched to a gene: 5. The CDR3 nucleotides are TGTGCCAGCAGCGAAGACAGGGACACGCAGTATTTT. It is translated as CASSEDRDTQYF.

The chain combines TRBV2 with TRBJ1-5; 9 positions match TRBD1. This CDR3 is built from 15 residues. Germline CDR1 SNHLY, CDR2 FYNNEI. V was clipped by 7 bases and J by 7 bases; unmatched bases: 11. CDR3 DNA sequence: TGTGCCAGCAATCGGGACAGGGAAGTGGCCCAGCCCCAGCATTTT. It translates to CASNRDREVAQPQHF.

This chain's CDR3 is CASSSSDRETDTQYF. Here the CDR3 DNA reads TGCGCCAGCAGCTCGTCGGACAGGGAGACAGATACGCAGTATTTT. The J gene is TRBJ2-3, the V gene TRBV5-1, with TRBD1 matching over 8 bases. Germline values: CDR1 SGHRS, CDR2 YFSETQ. J lost 3 bases, V lost 3 bases, and 6 bases had no gene match. The length of the CDR3 is 15 residues.

This clone was picked up one time. The CDR3 bases are TGTGCCAGCACCCTCTCGCCGGGACAGAGATACTCTGGAAACACCATATATTTT. It encodes CASTLSPGQRYSGNTIYF. This sequence joins TRBV28 and TRBJ1-3; TRBD1 matches 7 bases. V lost 7 bases and J lost 0; bases outside the gene matches: 15. This CDR3 is 18 amino acids long. Germline V gene data show CDR1 as MDHEN and CDR2 as SYDVKM. Full variable domain (remainder filled in from reference TRBV28 and TRBJ1-3): DVKVTQSSRYLVKRTGEKVFLECVQDMDHENMFWYRQDPGLGLRLIYFSYDVKMKEKGDIPEGYSVSREKKERFSLILESASTNQTSMYLCASTLSPGQRYSGNTIYFGEGSWLTVV.

The chain carries TRBV7-2 and TRBJ2-7, with D perhaps TRBD2 (6 bases). Trimming took 0 bases from V and 2 from J, leaving 17 bases between them. The CDR3 length is 17 residues. Germline CDR1 and CDR2: SGHTA and FQGNSA. The CDR3 protein is CASSLATGRDLPYEQYF. CDR3 DNA sequence: TGTGCCAGCAGCTTAGCAACGGGGCGGGACCTCCCCTACGAGCAGTACTTC. Together with reference TRBV7-2 and TRBJ2-7, the CDR3 gives the full variable domain: GAGVSQSPSNKVTEKGKDVELRCDPISGHTALYWYRQSLGQGLEFLIYFQGNSAPDKSGLPSDRFSAERTGGSVSTLTIQRTQQEDSAVYLCASSLATGRDLPYEQYFGPGTRLTVT.

The chain uses TRBV4-3 and TRBJ2-3; 11 nucleotides line up with TRBD2. With 4 bases clipped from V and 4 bases from J, the junction kept 4 bases outside the gene matches. Germline V gives CDR1 LGHNA, CDR2 YSLEER. The CDR3 is 15 residues long. In DNA form, the CDR3 reads TGCGCCAGCAGCCGTACTAGCGGGAGATCAGATACGCAGTATTTT. Translated: CASSRTSGRSDTQYF.

V gene TRBV27 combines with J gene TRBJ2-7, with a tentative D call TRBD1 (6 bases). This CDR3 is 15 amino acids long. V was cut by 6 bases and J by 5 bases, with 20 bases left in between. Germline assignment: CDR1 MNHEY and CDR2 SMNVEV (reference sequence). The CDR3 DNA is TGTGCCAGCAGCCGGACGCCAGGGGCATTCCACGAGCAGTACTTC. Translation: CASSRTPGAFHEQYF.

This clone is a singleton in its sample. The chain is built from TRBV5-1 and TRBJ2-2; the match to TRBD2 covers 13 bases. V lost 6 bases and J lost 7; bases outside the gene matches: 6. The CDR3 runs to 15 residues. Germline CDR1 reads SGHRS; CDR2 reads YFSETQ. The CDR3 loop is CASKATSGRSGELFF. The CDR3 nucleotides are TGCGCCAGCAAAGCGACTAGCGGGAGGAGCGGGGAGCTGTTTTTT.

The table lists this clone with many counts. This chain uses TRBV30 with TRBJ2-2; possible D gene TRBD1, 6 bases. Germline-derived CDR1 and CDR2 are GTSNPN and SVGIG (reference sequence). CDR3 length equals 16 residues. V dropped 2 bases and J dropped 3 bases, with 16 bases sitting between them. CDR3 nucleotide sequence: TGTGCCTGGAGTCGGTTCCCAGGGGCCGACACCGGGGAGCTGTTTTTT. Its translation is CAWSRFPGADTGELFF.